This T cell receptor (beta chain) was profiled in a study of T cells in localized non-small cell lung cancer. This clone has only one observation. The CDR3 runs to 15 residues. The germline gives CDR1 PRHDT, CDR2 FYEKMQ (reference sequence). Trimming removed 0 bases from V and 2 bases from J; junction bases left unmatched: 1. Using immunoSEQ multiplex PCR, the repertoire was profiled, and TCRdb retains in-frame clones only, with some absent. The profile shows 15,000 to 25,000 clones, 83% of them singletons. V usage is TRBV13 and J usage is TRBJ2-7; TRBD2 matches 10 bases. This clonotype was obtained from a man aged 35 to 69 with stage I lung adenocarcinoma. The sample consisted of peripheral blood, taken before any cancer treatment. The CDR3 loop reads CASSLGLAGAYEQYF. The CDR3, as DNA: TGTGCCAGCAGCTTAGGCCTAGCGGGGGCCTACGAGCAGTACTTC.